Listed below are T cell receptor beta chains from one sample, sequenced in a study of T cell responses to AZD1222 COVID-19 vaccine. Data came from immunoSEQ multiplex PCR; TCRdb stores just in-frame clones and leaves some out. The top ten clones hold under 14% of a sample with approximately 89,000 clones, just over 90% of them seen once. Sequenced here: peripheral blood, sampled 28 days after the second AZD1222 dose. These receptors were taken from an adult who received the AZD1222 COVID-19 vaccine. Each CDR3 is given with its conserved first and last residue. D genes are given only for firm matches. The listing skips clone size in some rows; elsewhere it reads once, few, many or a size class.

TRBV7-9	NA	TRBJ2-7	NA	TGTGCCAGCAGCTTTGGAGCTCACTACGAGCAGTACTTC	CASSFGAHYEQYF
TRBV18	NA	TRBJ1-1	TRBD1	TGTGCCAGCTCAGACAGGGTAAGTGGGACTGAAGCTTTCTTT	CASSDRVSGTEAFF
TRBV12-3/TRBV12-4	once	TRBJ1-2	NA	TGTGCCAGCAGCCCACAGGAAAACTATGGCTACACCTTC	CASSPQENYGYTF
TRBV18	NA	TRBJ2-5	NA	TGTGCCAGCTCACCCACCTTTGGGGAGACCCAGTACTTC	CASSPTFGETQYF
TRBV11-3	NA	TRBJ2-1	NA	TGTGCCAGCAGCCCTTTCCGATTGGGTGAGCAGTTCTTC	CASSPFRLGEQFF
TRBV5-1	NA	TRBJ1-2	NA	TGCGCCAGCAGCTTGCTAAACAGGGACTATGGCTACACCTTC	CASSLLNRDYGYTF
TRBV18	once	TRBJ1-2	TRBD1	TGTGCCAGCTCCCCTGGGACAGGGGGCTTAGATCATGGCTACACCTTC	CASSPGTGGLDHGYTF
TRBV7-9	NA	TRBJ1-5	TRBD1	TGTGCCAGCAGCTCAAACAGGGGCGGCAATCAGCCCCAGCATTTT	CASSSNRGGNQPQHF
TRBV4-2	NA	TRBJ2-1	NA	TGTGCCAGCAGCCAAAACAATGAGCAGTTCTTC	CASSQNNEQFF
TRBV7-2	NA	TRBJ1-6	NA	TGTGCCAGCAGCTTAACTCCGAATTCACCCCTCCACTTT	CASSLTPNSPLHF
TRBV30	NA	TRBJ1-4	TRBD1	TGTGCCTGGAGTCCGGGACAGGGGGGAACTAGATGGAAACTGTTTTTT	CAWSPGQGGTRWKLFF
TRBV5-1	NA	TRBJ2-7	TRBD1	TGCGCCAGCAACCGGGACAGGGTTAGGTACGAGCAGTACTTC	CASNRDRVRYEQYF
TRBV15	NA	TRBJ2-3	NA	TGTGCCACCAGCAGAGAGAGGGGTAGCACAGATACGCAGTATTTT	CATSRERGSTDTQYF
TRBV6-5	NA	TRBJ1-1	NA	TGTGCCAGCAGGAGACAGGAGTGGAACACTGAAGCTTTCTTT	CASRRQEWNTEAFF
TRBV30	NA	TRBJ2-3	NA	TGTGCCTGGAGTGGGGCCCGCCCAGATACGCAGTATTTT	CAWSGARPDTQYF
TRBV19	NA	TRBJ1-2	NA	TGTGCCAGTAGTATTTCTACGGTTCCCTATGGCTACACCTTC	CASSISTVPYGYTF
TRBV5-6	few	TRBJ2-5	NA	TGTGCCAGCAGCCCCCGGGGCCAAGAGACCCAGTACTTC	CASSPRGQETQYF
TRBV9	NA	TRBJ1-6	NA	TGTGCCAGCAGCGTTGGAGACTCCTATAATTCACCCCTCCACTTT	CASSVGDSYNSPLHF
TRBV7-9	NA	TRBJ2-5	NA	TGTGCCAGCAGCTTACAGGGGACGACCCAGTACTTC	CASSLQGTTQYF
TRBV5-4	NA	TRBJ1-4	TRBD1	TGTGCCAGCAGCCCCGACAGGGTAAAAGAAAAACTGTTTTTT	CASSPDRVKEKLFF
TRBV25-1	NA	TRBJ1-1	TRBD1	TGTGCCAGCAGTAAGCCGACAGGGCAGGACACTGAAGCTTTCTTT	CASSKPTGQDTEAFF
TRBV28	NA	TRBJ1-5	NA	TGTGCCAGCAGCCCACCAGGACCTCTTAGCAATCAGCCCCAGCATTTT	CASSPPGPLSNQPQHF
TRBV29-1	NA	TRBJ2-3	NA	TGCAGCGCTGAGAGACCAGACACAGATACGCAGTATTTT	CSAERPDTDTQYF
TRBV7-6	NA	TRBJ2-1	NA	TGTGCCAGCAGCTTATCGCAGGGGCGCCCAACTTCCTCCTACAATGAGCAGTTCTTC	CASSLSQGRPTSSYNEQFF
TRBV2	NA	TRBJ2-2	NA	TGTGCCAGCAGGGGACAATTGAACACCGGGGAGCTGTTTTTT	CASRGQLNTGELFF
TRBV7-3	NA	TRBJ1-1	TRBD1	TGTGCCAGCAGCACCGGGACAGGGGGCACTGAAGCTTTCTTT	CASSTGTGGTEAFF
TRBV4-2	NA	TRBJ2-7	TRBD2	TGTGCCAGCAGCCAAGACACTAGCGGGAGGTCCTACGAGCAGTACTTC	CASSQDTSGRSYEQYF
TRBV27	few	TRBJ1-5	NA	TGTGCCAGCAGTTCCCCAGCCCTGGGCAATCAGCCCCAGCATTTT	CASSSPALGNQPQHF
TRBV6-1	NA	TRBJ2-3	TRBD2	TGTGCCAGCAGTGAAAGGACCCTAGCGGGCACAGATACGCAGTATTTT	CASSERTLAGTDTQYF
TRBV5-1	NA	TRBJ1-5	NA	TGCGCCAGCAGTTCGGGACCGAACAATCAGCCCCAGCATTTT	CASSSGPNNQPQHF
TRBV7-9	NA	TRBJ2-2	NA	TGTGCCAGCAGCCCCGACTATCAGGCGAACACCGGGGAGCTGTTTTTT	CASSPDYQANTGELFF
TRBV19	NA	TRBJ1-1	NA	TGTGCCAGTAGTATAGGTCATCACGGCGGGCCTGAAGCTTTCTTT	CASSIGHHGGPEAFF
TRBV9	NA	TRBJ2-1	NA	TGTGCCAGCCAGGGGGGGAGCTCCTACAGTGTGCAGTTCTTC	CASQGGSSYSVQFF
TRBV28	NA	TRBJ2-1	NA	TGTGCCAGCAGTTTACAGGGATCCTACAATGAGCAGTTCTTC	CASSLQGSYNEQFF
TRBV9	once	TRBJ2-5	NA	TGTGCCAGCAGCGTAGACCCCCTTGGTGGGGGCCCGGGGGAGACCCAGTACTTC	CASSVDPLGGGPGETQYF
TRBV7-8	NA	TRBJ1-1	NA	TGTGCCAGCAGCTTAATCTCGGCTCCACAGTCGAATATGAACACTGAAGCTTTCTTT	CASSLISAPQSNMNTEAFF
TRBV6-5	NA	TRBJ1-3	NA	TGTGCCAGCAGAAGCTCTGGAAACACCATATATTTT	CASRSSGNTIYF